This T cell receptor beta chain was sequenced for a study of control samples from healthy donors and cancer patients. V shed 11 bases and J shed 3 bases, with 17 bases lying between them. Looked up from germline, CDR1 is ENHRY and CDR2 is SYGVKD. This CDR3 spans 14 amino acids. Here immunoSEQ multiplex PCR was the method, and the copy in TCRdb shows in-frame clones only, minus some. The profile covers under 200,000 clones, with roughly 94% appearing a single time and 8.5% taken by the ten largest. The sequence was collected from a woman aged 40-49 years in good health. This sequence joins TRBV10-3 and TRBJ1-3; weak D call: TRBD1 (5 bases). The sequenced sample consisted of blood. The CDR3 loop reads CASGGVGNGNTIYF. Here the CDR3 DNA reads TGTGCCTCCGGGGGGGTCGGGAATGGAAACACCATATATTTT.